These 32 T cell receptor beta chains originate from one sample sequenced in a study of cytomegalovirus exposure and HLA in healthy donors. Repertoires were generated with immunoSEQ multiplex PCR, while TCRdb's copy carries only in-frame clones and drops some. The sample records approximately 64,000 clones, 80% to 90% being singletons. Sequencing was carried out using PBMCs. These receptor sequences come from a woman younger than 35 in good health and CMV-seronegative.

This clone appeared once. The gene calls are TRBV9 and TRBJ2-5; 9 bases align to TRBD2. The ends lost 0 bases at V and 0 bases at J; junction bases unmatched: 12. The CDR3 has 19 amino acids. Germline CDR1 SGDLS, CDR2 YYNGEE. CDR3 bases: TGTGCCAGCAGCGTAGTTGGGGCGGGGGGGACCTCTAACCAAGAGACCCAGTACTTC. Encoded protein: CASSVVGAGGTSNQETQYF.

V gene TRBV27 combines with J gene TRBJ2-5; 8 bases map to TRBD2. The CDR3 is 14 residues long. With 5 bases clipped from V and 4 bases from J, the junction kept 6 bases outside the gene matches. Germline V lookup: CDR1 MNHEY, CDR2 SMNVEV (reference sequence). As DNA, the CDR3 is TGTGCCAGCAGTGATGGGACTAGAGGAGAGACCCAGTACTTC. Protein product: CASSDGTRGETQYF.

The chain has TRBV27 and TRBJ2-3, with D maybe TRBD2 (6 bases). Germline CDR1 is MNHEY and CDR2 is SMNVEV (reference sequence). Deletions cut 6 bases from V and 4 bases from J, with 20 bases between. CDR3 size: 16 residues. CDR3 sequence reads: CASSKQLAAGPDTQYF. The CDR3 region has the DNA TGTGCCAGCAGCAAACAGCTAGCCGCGGGGCCAGATACGCAGTATTTT.

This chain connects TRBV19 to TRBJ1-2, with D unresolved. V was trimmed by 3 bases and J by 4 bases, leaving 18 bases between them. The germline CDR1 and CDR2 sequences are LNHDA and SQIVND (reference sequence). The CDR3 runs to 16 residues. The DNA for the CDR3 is TGTGCCAGTAGTATCCAACCAAGAGGCAAGAGCTATGGCTACACCTTC. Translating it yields CASSIQPRGKSYGYTF.

CDR3 sequence reads: CATSGLAGGELLFF. The CDR3 DNA reads TGTGCCACCAGCGGGCTAGCGGGAGGGGAGTTGCTGTTTTTT. The chain is built from TRBV15 and TRBJ2-2, with 12 bases that match TRBD2. The CDR3 covers 14 residues. J lost 13 bases, V lost 5 bases, and 8 bases had no gene match. Germline values: CDR1 LNHNV, CDR2 YYDKDF (reference sequence).

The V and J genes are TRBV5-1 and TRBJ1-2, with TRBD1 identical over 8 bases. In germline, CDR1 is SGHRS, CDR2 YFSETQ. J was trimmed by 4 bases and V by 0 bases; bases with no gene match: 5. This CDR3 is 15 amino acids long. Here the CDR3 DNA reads TGCGCCAGCAGCTTGGTGATGGGACAGGCCTATGGCTACACCTTC. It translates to CASSLVMGQAYGYTF.

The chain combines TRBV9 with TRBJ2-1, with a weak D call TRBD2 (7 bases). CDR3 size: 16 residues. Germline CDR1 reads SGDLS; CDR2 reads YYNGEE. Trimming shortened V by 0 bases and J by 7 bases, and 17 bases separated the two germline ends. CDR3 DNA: TGTGCCAGCAGCGTAGATTTTCGGGGGGCAAGGAATGAGCAGTTCTTC. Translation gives CASSVDFRGARNEQFF.

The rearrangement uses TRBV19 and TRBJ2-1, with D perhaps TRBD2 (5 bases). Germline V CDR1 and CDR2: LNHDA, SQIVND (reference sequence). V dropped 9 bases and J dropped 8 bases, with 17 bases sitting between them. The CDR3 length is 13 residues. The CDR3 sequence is CASQPALAYEQFF. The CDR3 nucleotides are TGTGCCAGCCAACCGGCGCTAGCCTATGAGCAGTTCTTC. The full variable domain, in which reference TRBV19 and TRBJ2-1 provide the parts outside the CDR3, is DGGITQSPKYLFRKEGQNVTLSCEQNLNHDAMYWYRQDPGQGLRLIYYSQIVNDFQKGDIAEGYSVSREKKESFPLTVTSAQKNPTAFYLCASQPALAYEQFFGPGTRLTVL.

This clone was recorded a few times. CDR3 sequence: CASSQELYPTEAFF. The CDR3 DNA reads as TGTGCCAGCAGCCAAGAACTCTACCCCACTGAAGCTTTCTTT. The chain recombines TRBV14 with TRBJ1-1; D is uncertain. Germline values: CDR1 SGHDN, CDR2 FVKESK. The CDR3 has 14 amino acids. Trimming pared 0 bases from V and 4 bases from J, leaving 9 bases between.

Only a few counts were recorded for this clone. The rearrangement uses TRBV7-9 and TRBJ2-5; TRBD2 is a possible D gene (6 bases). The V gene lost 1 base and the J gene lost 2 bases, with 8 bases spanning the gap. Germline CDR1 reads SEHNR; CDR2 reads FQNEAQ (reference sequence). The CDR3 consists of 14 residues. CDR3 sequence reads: CASSLDAGQETQYF. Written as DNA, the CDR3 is TGTGCCAGCAGCTTAGATGCGGGACAAGAGACCCAGTACTTC.

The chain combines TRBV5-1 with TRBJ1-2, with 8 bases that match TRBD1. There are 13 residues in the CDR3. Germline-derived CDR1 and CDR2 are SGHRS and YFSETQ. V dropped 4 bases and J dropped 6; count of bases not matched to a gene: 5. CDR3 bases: TGCGCCAGCAGCGAGGAGACAGGGGATGGCTACACCTTC. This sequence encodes CASSEETGDGYTF.

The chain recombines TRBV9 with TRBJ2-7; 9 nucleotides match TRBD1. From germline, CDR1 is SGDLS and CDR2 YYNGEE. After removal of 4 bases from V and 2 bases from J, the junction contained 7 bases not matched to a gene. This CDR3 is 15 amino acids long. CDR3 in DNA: TGTGCCAGCAGCCCTTGGACAGGGGCCCCCTACGAGCAGTACTTC. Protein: CASSPWTGAPYEQYF.

The DNA of the CDR3 is TGTGCCAGCAGACGCGACAGGGCTCAGATTTCCTACGAGCAGTACTTC. Amino acid sequence: CASRRDRAQISYEQYF. V is TRBV27 and J is TRBJ2-7; 7 nucleotides agree with TRBD1. The CDR3 sequence is 16 residues long. J gave up 1 base and V 6 bases, and 12 bases lay outside the gene matches. Germline values: CDR1 MNHEY, CDR2 SMNVEV (reference sequence).

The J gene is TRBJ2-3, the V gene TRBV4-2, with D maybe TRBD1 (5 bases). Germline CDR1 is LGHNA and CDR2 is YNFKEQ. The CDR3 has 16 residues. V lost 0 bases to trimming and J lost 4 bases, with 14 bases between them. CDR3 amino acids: CASSQEARVYADTQYF. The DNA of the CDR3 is TGTGCCAGCAGCCAAGAAGCCAGGGTCTATGCAGATACGCAGTATTTT.

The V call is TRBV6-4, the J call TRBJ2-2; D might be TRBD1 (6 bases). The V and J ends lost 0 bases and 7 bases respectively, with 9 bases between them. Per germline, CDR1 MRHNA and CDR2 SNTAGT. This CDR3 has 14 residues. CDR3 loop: CASSDSSDSGELFF. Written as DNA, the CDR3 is TGTGCCAGCAGTGACTCCTCGGACAGCGGGGAGCTGTTTTTT.

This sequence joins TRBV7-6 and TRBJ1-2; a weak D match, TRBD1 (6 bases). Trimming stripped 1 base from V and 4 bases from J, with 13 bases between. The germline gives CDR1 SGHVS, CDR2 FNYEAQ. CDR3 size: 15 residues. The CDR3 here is CASSLGSGAIYGYTF. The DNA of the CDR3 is TGTGCCAGCAGCTTAGGCTCAGGGGCCATCTATGGCTACACCTTC. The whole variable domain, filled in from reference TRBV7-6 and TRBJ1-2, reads GAGVSQSPRYKVTKRGQDVALRCDPISGHVSLYWYRQALGQGPEFLTYFNYEAQQDKSGLPNDRFSAERPEGSISTLTIQRTEQRDSAMYRCASSLGSGAIYGYTFGSGTRLTVV.

The CDR3 DNA follows: TGTGCCAGCAGCTTAGTTGCGGATAGCTCCTACAATGAGCAGTTCTTC. It encodes CASSLVADSSYNEQFF. This chain connects TRBV7-2 to TRBJ2-1; D unclear. CDR1 SGHTA and CDR2 FQGNSA come from the germline V gene. The V gene lost 1 base and the J gene lost 0 bases, with 10 bases spanning the gap. This CDR3 is 16 amino acids long.

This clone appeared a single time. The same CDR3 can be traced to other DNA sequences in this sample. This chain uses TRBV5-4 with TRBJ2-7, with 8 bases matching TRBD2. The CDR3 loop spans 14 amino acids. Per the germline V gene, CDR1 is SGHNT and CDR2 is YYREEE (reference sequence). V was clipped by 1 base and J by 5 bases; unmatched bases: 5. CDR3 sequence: CASSLRGGQHEQYF. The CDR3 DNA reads TGTGCCAGCAGCTTGCGGGGGGGGCAACACGAGCAGTACTTC.

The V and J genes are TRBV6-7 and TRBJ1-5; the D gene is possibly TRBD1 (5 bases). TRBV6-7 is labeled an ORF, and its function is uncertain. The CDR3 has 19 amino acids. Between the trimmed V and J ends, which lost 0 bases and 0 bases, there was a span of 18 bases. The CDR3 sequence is CASSYSRTSERDSNQPQHF. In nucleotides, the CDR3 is TGTGCCAGCAGTTACTCGAGGACATCCGAAAGGGATAGCAATCAGCCCCAGCATTTT.

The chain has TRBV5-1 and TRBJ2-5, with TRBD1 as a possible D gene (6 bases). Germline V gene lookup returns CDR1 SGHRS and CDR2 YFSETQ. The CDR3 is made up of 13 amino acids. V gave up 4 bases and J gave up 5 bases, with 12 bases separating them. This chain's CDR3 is CASSIQGPETQYF. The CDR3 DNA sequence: TGCGCCAGCAGCATACAGGGACCGGAGACCCAGTACTTC.

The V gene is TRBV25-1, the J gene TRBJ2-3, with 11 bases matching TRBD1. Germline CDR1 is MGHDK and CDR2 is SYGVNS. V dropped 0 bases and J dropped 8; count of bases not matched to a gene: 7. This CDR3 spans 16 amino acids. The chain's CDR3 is CASSEYWTGGVTTQYF. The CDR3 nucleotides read TGTGCCAGCAGTGAATATTGGACAGGGGGCGTTACTACGCAGTATTTT. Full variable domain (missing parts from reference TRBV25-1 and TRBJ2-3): EADIYQTPRYLVIGTGKKITLECSQTMGHDKMYWYQQDPGMELHLIHYSYGVNSTEKGDLSSESTVSRIRTEHFPLTLESARPSHTSQYLCASSEYWTGGVTTQYFGPGTRLTVL.

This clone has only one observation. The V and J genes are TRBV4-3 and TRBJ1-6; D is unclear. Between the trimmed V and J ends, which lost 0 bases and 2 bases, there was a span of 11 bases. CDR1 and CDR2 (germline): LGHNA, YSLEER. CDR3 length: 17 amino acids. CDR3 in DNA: TGCGCCAGCAGCCAAGAATCGGCCGCGGCCTATAATTCACCCCTCCACTTT. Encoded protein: CASSQESAAAYNSPLHF.

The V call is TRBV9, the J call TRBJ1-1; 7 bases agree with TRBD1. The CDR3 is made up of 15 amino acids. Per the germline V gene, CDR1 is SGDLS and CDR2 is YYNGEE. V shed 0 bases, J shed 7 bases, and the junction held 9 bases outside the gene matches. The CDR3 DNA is TGTGCCAGCAGCGTAGTAGCCGACAGGGACGGTGAAGCTTTCTTT. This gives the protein CASSVVADRDGEAFF.

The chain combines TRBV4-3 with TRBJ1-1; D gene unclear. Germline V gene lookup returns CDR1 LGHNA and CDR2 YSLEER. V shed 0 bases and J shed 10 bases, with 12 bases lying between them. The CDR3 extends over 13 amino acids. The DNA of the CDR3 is TGCGCCAGCAGCCAAGACGCGCGGTCGGGAGCTTTCTTT. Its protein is CASSQDARSGAFF.

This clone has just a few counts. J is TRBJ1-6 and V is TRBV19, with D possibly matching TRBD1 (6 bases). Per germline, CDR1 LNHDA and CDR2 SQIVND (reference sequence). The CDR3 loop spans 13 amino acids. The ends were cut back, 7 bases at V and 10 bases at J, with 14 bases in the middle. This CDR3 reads CASTETGRSPLHF. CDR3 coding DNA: TGTGCCAGTACCGAAACAGGGCGATCACCCCTCCACTTT.

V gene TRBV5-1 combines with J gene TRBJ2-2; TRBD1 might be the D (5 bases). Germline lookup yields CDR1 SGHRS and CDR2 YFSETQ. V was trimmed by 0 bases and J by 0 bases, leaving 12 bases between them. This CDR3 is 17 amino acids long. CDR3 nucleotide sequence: TGCGCCAGCAGCTTGGCGGCCCAGGGCGCGAACACCGGGGAGCTGTTTTTT. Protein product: CASSLAAQGANTGELFF.

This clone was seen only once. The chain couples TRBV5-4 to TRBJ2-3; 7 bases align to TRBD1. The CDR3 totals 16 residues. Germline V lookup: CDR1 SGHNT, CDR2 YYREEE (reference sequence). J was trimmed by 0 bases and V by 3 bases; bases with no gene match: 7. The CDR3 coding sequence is TGTGCCAGCAGCTCGGGACAGATCCGAAGCACAGATACGCAGTATTTT. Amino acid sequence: CASSSGQIRSTDTQYF.

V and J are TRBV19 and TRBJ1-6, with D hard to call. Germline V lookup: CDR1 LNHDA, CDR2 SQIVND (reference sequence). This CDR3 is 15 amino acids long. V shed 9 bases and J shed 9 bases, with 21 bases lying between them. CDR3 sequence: CASAQTSVESSPLHF. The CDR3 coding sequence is TGTGCCAGCGCTCAAACCTCCGTTGAGAGTTCACCCCTCCACTTT.

The CDR3 DNA reads as TGTGCCAGCAGTGAACAATATACCGATGCGGGAGATACGCAGTATTTT. Its translation: CASSEQYTDAGDTQYF. The chain is built from TRBV6-1 and TRBJ2-3, with D perhaps TRBD2 (5 bases). Per the germline V gene, CDR1 is MNHNS and CDR2 is SASEGT. V was shortened by 2 bases and J by 5 bases, with 17 bases between the two germline ends. CDR3 length: 16 amino acids.

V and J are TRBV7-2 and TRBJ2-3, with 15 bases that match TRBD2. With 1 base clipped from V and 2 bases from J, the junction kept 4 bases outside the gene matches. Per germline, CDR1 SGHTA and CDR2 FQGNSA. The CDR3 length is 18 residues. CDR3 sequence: CASSLGWTSGRATDTQYF. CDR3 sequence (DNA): TGTGCCAGCAGCTTAGGTTGGACTAGCGGGAGGGCCACAGATACGCAGTATTTT. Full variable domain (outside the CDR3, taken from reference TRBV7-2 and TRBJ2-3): GAGVSQSPSNKVTEKGKDVELRCDPISGHTALYWYRQSLGQGLEFLIYFQGNSAPDKSGLPSDRFSAERTGGSVSTLTIQRTQQEDSAVYLCASSLGWTSGRATDTQYFGPGTRLTVL.

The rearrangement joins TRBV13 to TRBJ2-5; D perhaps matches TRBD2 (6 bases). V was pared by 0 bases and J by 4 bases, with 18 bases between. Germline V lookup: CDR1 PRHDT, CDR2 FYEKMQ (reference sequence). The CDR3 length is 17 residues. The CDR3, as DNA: TGTGCCAGCAGCTTAGGCAGTAGCGGCATGGTGGGAGAGACCCAGTACTTC. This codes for CASSLGSSGMVGETQYF.

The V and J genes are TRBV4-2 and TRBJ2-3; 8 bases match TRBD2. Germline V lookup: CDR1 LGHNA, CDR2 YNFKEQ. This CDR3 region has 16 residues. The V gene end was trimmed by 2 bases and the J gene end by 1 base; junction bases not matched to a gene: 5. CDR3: CASSQQSGGGTDTQYF. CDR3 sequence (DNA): TGTGCCAGCAGCCAACAGAGCGGGGGAGGCACAGATACGCAGTATTTT.